These 10 T cell receptor beta chains share one sample of origin, sequenced in a study of OX40 agonist ivuxolimab in advanced cancers. The table came from immunoSEQ multiplex PCR; TCRdb's copy has only in-frame clones and leaves some out. The sample comprises tens of thousands of clones, around 88% of which are singletons, and 14% rests with the top ten. The sequences come from CD4+ or CD8+ T cells sorted from blood, collected in a trial of the OX40 agonist ivuxolimab. Source of these receptors: an adult with an advanced solid tumor such as melanoma, head and neck, liver or kidney cancer.

This rearrangement joins TRBV18 to TRBJ2-7, with TRBD1 matching 7 bases. The germline V gene encodes CDR1 KGHSH and CDR2 LQKENI. V shed 3 bases, J shed 1 base, and the junction held 0 bases outside the gene matches. The CDR3 contains 13 residues. The CDR3 bases are TGTGCCAGCTCACCGGACAGGTCCTACGAGCAGTACTTC. Amino acid sequence: CASSPDRSYEQYF.

The gene calls are TRBV7-2 and TRBJ2-1; 7 nucleotides align to TRBD2. J was trimmed by 4 bases and V by 5 bases; bases with no gene match: 8. This CDR3 is built from 15 residues. Germline V gene data show CDR1 as SGHTA and CDR2 as FQGNSA. In DNA form, the CDR3 reads TGTGCCAGCAGCCTCCAACTCGGGGGGTACAATGAGCAGTTCTTC. This translates into CASSLQLGGYNEQFF.

The CDR3 DNA reads TGCGCCAGCAGTGAGTCCTACTCCTACAATGAGCAGTTCTTC. Encoded protein: CASSESYSYNEQFF. This chain uses TRBV10-1 with TRBJ2-1; D not certain. CDR1 is WNHNN, CDR2 SYGVQD, per germline (reference sequence). V shed 0 bases and J shed 0 bases, with 3 bases lying between them. The CDR3 sequence is 14 residues long.

The chain combines TRBV19 with TRBJ1-1, with unresolved D. Trimming took off 7 bases at V and 2 bases at J, with 17 bases between the two ends. CDR1 and CDR2 from the germline V gene are LNHDA and SQIVND (reference sequence). The CDR3 covers 15 residues. CDR3 residues: CASTQGRTKNTEAFF. The CDR3 nucleotides are TGTGCCAGTACACAAGGGCGCACTAAAAACACTGAAGCTTTCTTT.

This rearrangement joins TRBV6-6 to TRBJ2-7; D may be TRBD1 (6 bases). CDR1 and CDR2 (germline): MNHNY, SVGAGI (reference sequence). This CDR3 is 14 amino acids long. V was pared by 5 bases and J by 4 bases, with 15 bases between. The CDR3 DNA reads TGTGCCAGCAGTAGGTCCGGAACAGGGTACGAGCAGTACTTC. Protein product: CASSRSGTGYEQYF.

The rearrangement joins TRBV29-1 to TRBJ1-2, with 8 bases aligning to TRBD1. CDR1 is SQVTM and CDR2 is ANQGSEA in the germline V gene. This CDR3 has 12 residues. V shed 5 bases, J shed 6 bases, and the junction held 5 bases outside the gene matches. The CDR3 protein is CSVKGQGHGYTF. In DNA, the CDR3 is TGCAGCGTTAAAGGACAGGGCCATGGCTACACCTTC.

The rearrangement uses TRBV28 and TRBJ1-5; no reliable D call. V dropped 5 bases and J dropped 7 bases, with 9 bases sitting between them. The CDR3 loop spans 12 amino acids. CDR1 is MDHEN and CDR2 is SYDVKM in the germline V gene. The CDR3 sequence is CASSGLLQPQHF. The DNA for the CDR3 is TGTGCCAGCAGTGGATTGTTACAGCCCCAGCATTTT.

V is TRBV7-3 and J is TRBJ1-2, with a possible D match to TRBD1 (5 bases). With 5 bases removed from V and 9 bases from J, the gap between germline ends came to 16 bases. The CDR3 is 13 residues long. CDR1 and CDR2 from the germline V gene are SGHTA and FQGTGA. Written as DNA, the CDR3 is TGTGCCAGCAGCAAGGACACGGCCTTCCGCTACACCTTC. It codes for CASSKDTAFRYTF.

The rearrangement links TRBV2 to TRBJ2-1; 8 bases match TRBD2. Germline CDR1 is SNHLY and CDR2 is FYNNEI. The CDR3 contains 15 residues. After removal of 3 bases from V and 5 bases from J, the junction contained 6 bases not matched to a gene. The CDR3 spells CASSEGREGHNEQFF. The CDR3 coding sequence is TGTGCCAGCAGTGAGGGACGGGAGGGCCACAATGAGCAGTTCTTC.

DNA for the CDR3: TGTGCCAGCAGCACTAAGACAGGGGGCCAGGAGACCCAGTACTTC. Residues: CASSTKTGGQETQYF. The J gene is TRBJ2-5, the V gene TRBV4-2, with 10 bases identical to TRBD1. The CDR3 contains 15 residues. Germline CDR1 LGHNA, CDR2 YNFKEQ. J was trimmed by 5 bases and V by 5 bases; bases with no gene match: 8.